The source of this T cell receptor beta chain is a study of graft-versus-host responses after intestinal transplantation. Study findings and constraints: Detection of GvH clones occurred in recipient marrow, and some had their first appearance in ileum or blood.

The germline gives CDR1 SNHLY, CDR2 FYNNEI. Trimming at V came to 3 bases and at J to 0 bases, leaving 7 bases not matched to a gene. CDR3 length: 16 residues. Remarks on this clone: The antigen is unknown.

The table came from immunoSEQ multiplex PCR; TCRdb's copy has only in-frame clones and leaves some out. The table has more than 80,000 clones, roughly four fifths seen once. The receptor was derived from a human donor who received an intestinal transplant. The chain links TRBV2 to TRBJ2-7, with TRBD2 matching over 8 bases. The starting material was unstimulated CD8+ T cells sorted from spleen or lymph node cells, obtained before intestinal transplant. The CDR3: CASSDGAGGGSYEQYF. The CDR3 nucleotides read TGTGCCAGCAGTGACGGGGCGGGGGGCGGCTCCTACGAGCAGTACTTC.